Listed here are 14 T cell receptor beta chains from one sample, sequenced in a study of shared clonotypes between healthy human individuals. Data came from immunoSEQ multiplex PCR; TCRdb stores just in-frame clones and leaves some out. The data show more than 2,000,000 clones, over 90% seen once. The material sequenced was naive CD4+ T cells from PBMCs. Indicated subset: CD45RA+ positively selected. Every receptor here comes from a man between 18 and 29 years old in good health. Some clones in this sample may be carry-over from other donors' samples.

The chain couples TRBV4-1 to TRBJ1-2, with D tentatively TRBD1 (5 bases). Deletions cut 5 bases from V and 8 bases from J, with 21 bases between. In germline, CDR1 is MGHRA, CDR2 YSYEKL. The CDR3 is made up of 15 amino acids. This CDR3 is CASSYRDRLRNGYTF. CDR3 coding DNA: TGCGCCAGCAGCTATAGGGACCGCTTACGGAACGGCTACACCTTC.

With regard to this clone: Other DNA sequences of this sample code for an identical CDR3. The genes are TRBV6-5 and TRBJ1-5; the D gene is possibly TRBD1 (5 bases). This CDR3 region has 14 residues. Germline CDR1 reads MNHEY; CDR2 reads SVGAGI. With 0 bases removed from V and 6 bases from J, the gap between germline ends came to 9 bases. CDR3 bases: TGTGCCAGCAGTTACTCGCGGGGGTCTCAGCCCCAGCATTTT. Translated: CASSYSRGSQPQHF.

Points on this clone: The sample carries other DNA sequences with the same CDR3. This chain uses TRBV20-1 with TRBJ1-1; unclear D gene. The V and J ends lost 1 base and 3 bases respectively, with 3 bases between them. The CDR3 contains 11 residues. Per the germline V gene, CDR1 is DFQATT and CDR2 is SNEGSKA (reference sequence). This chain's CDR3 is CSARVDTEAFF. CDR3 nucleotides: TGCAGTGCTAGAGTCGACACTGAAGCTTTCTTT.

This chain links TRBV18 with TRBJ1-1; D remains unclear. Germline-derived CDR1 and CDR2 are KGHSH and LQKENI. The CDR3 consists of 15 residues. The V end was cut by 6 bases, the J end by 0 bases, with 14 bases between. In DNA, the CDR3 is TGTGCCAGCTCGCCCCGAGAAGGGATGAACACTGAAGCTTTCTTT. Protein: CASSPREGMNTEAFF.

The chain is built from TRBV7-6 and TRBJ2-3, with 13 nucleotides matching TRBD2. CDR1 SGHVS and CDR2 FNYEAQ come from the germline V gene. V trimming: 5 bases; J trimming: 5 bases; junction bases outside the gene matches: 13. This CDR3 has 18 residues. This chain's CDR3 is CASSLVVGLAGEGDTQYF. The CDR3, as DNA: TGTGCCAGCAGCCTAGTCGTCGGACTAGCGGGGGAGGGAGATACGCAGTATTTT.

The V call is TRBV10-2, the J call TRBJ1-3; D gene uncertain. Germline values: CDR1 WSHSY, CDR2 SAAADI. This CDR3 has 14 amino acids. The V end was cut by 3 bases, the J end by 0 bases, with 6 bases between. Here the CDR3 reads CASSDDTSGNTIYF. The CDR3, as DNA: TGCGCCAGCAGTGATGACACCTCTGGAAACACCATATATTTT.

The genes are TRBV9 and TRBJ2-7; TRBD2 agrees at 8 bases. The V and J ends lost 0 bases and 13 bases, in that order; junction bases with no gene match: 15. Looked up from germline, CDR1 is SGDLS and CDR2 is YYNGEE. The length of the CDR3 is 15 residues. The CDR3 spells CASSVDPRRGEPPYF. The CDR3 region has the DNA TGTGCCAGCAGCGTAGACCCCCGGCGGGGGGAACCCCCTTACTTC.

DNA for the CDR3: TGCGCCAGCAGTGAGGTGGGGGGACCGGGGGAGCTGTTTTTT. It codes for CASSEVGGPGELFF. The chain links TRBV10-1 to TRBJ2-2; D may be TRBD2 (6 bases). V gave up 2 bases and J gave up 8 bases, with 12 bases separating them. Germline V gene sequence: CDR1 WNHNN, CDR2 SYGVQD (reference sequence). The CDR3 sequence is 14 residues long.

In regard to this clone: The sample holds other DNA sequences that translate to the same CDR3. The V and J genes are TRBV28 and TRBJ2-1, with 7 positions matching TRBD2. The CDR3 runs to 16 residues. Per the germline V gene, CDR1 is MDHEN and CDR2 is SYDVKM. V lost 2 bases, J lost 1 base, and 5 bases stayed unmatched. CDR3 DNA: TGTGCCAGCAGTTTACCGGGCGGGAGTTCCTACAATGAGCAGTTCTTC. This sequence encodes CASSLPGGSSYNEQFF.

The chain carries TRBV28 and TRBJ2-1; TRBD1 agrees at 11 bases. The CDR3 extends over 15 amino acids. V lost 1 base and J lost 7; bases outside the gene matches: 3. Germline-derived CDR1 and CDR2 are MDHEN and SYDVKM. The CDR3 reads CASSLFGQGANEQFF. The DNA of the CDR3 is TGTGCCAGCAGTTTATTTGGACAGGGGGCAAATGAGCAGTTCTTC.

J is TRBJ1-2 and V is TRBV7-3; D perhaps matches TRBD1 (5 bases). CDR1 is SGHTA, CDR2 FQGTGA, per germline. The CDR3 contains 14 residues. V lost 5 bases to trimming and J lost 7 bases, with 17 bases between them. The CDR3 DNA sequence: TGTGCCAGCAGCACCCGTGAGGGGTCCGCTGGCTACACCTTC. Protein sequence: CASSTREGSAGYTF.

This clone was observed once. The CDR3 here is CASRTTPNTGELFF. The CDR3 DNA sequence: TGTGCCAGCAGAACTACACCGAACACCGGGGAGCTGTTTTTT. The chain has TRBV7-3 and TRBJ2-2; unclear D gene. Looked up from germline, CDR1 is SGHTA and CDR2 is FQGTGA. The CDR3 runs 14 residues. The V end was cut by 6 bases, the J end by 0 bases, with 8 bases between.

This chain uses TRBV9 with TRBJ1-3; D might be TRBD1 (6 bases). This CDR3 has 16 amino acids. In germline, CDR1 is SGDLS, CDR2 YYNGEE. V gave up 0 bases and J gave up 0 bases, with 10 bases separating them. DNA of the CDR3: TGTGCCAGCAGCGTAGAGGACAGCAGCTCTGGAAACACCATATATTTT. Amino acid sequence: CASSVEDSSSGNTIYF.

The gene calls are TRBV9 and TRBJ2-1; 9 bases match TRBD2. J was trimmed by 8 bases and V by 0 bases; bases with no gene match: 6. The CDR3 consists of 15 residues. Germline CDR1 reads SGDLS; CDR2 reads YYNGEE. The chain's CDR3 is CASSVDAGGTDEQFF. The CDR3 nucleotides read TGTGCCAGCAGCGTAGACGCGGGAGGGACCGATGAGCAGTTCTTC. Full variable domain (rest looked up from reference TRBV9 and TRBJ2-1): DSGVTQTPKHLITATGQRVTLRCSPRSGDLSVYWYQQSLDQGLQFLIQYYNGEERAKGNILERFSAQQFPDLHSELNLSSLELGDSALYFCASSVDAGGTDEQFFGPGTRLTVL.